The source of this T cell receptor (beta chain) is a study of identical twins. General study results and limits: Invariant MAIT and iNKT cells may have partly biased zero-insertion analyses. Within cord blood, abundant beta clonotypes carried fewer insertions, but memory repertoires showed no such trend. Low generation-probability sequences were in excess among twin-shared out-of-frame alpha sequences.

TCRdb reanalysed the 5' RACE reads using MiXCR and keeps one entry per CDR3 protein. Found here are hundreds of thousands of distinct CDR3 sequences, 21% of them singletons; the top ten hold 4.3%. The V segment lost 6 bases and the J segment 5 bases; nucleotides outside the gene matches: 11. This CDR3 has 15 amino acids. Note on this clonotype: Its antigen is undetermined.

A further study also used this sample, focusing on T cells expressing NK-cell markers. According to that study: Out of eight donors sequenced, seven tested HCMV-seropositive and the remaining one seronegative.

The sample comprised PBMCs. The chain has TRBV12-3 or TRBV12-4 and TRBJ2-7; TRBD1 matches at 9 bases. The clonotype was recovered from a woman aged 18 to 35 in good health. Here the CDR3 DNA reads TGTGCCAGCAGAATGGCGGACAGGGGATACCACGAGCAGTACTTC. This translates into CASRMADRGYHEQYF.